This T cell receptor (beta chain) came from a study of shared clonotypes between healthy human individuals. Study summary: CD4 naive cells filled three plates per donor, CD4 memory three, CD8 naive two and CD8 memory one. Study-wide results and limits: Clonotype sharing among donors was thought likely to change with sequencing depth.

Concerning this clone: Antigen specificity is unknown.

TCRdb's table, derived via immunoSEQ multiplex PCR, lists solely in-frame clones and lacks some. Among about 820,000 clones listed, 80% to 95% were seen once. Naive CD8 isolation took CD45RO-negative cells positively selected for CCR7 and excluded terminally differentiated effector memory CD45RA+ cells. Nashville, Tennessee was home to all donors, each a Caucasian adult. The receptor's source is a man younger than 45 in good health. The specimen was naive CD8+ T cells sorted from blood.

The CDR3 sequence: CASSEEAELNTEAFF. DNA of the CDR3: TGTGCCAGCAGTGAAGAGGCAGAGTTGAACACTGAAGCTTTCTTT. This rearrangement joins TRBV2 to TRBJ1-1; D ambiguous. The CDR3 sequence is 15 residues long. CDR1 SNHLY and CDR2 FYNNEI come from the germline V gene. Trimming cost V 1 base and J 0 bases, with 9 bases left between them.